Below, one TCR beta chain is given with its context. Its antigen is not identified. These data originate in a study of shared clonotypes between healthy human individuals. Study conclusions and caveats: Naive subsets typically showed greater estimated richness than memory subsets. The study drew on few donors, limiting represented genetic and exposure-history diversity.

Per germline, CDR1 KGHSH and CDR2 LQKENI. The CDR3 totals 16 residues. Trimming at V came to 1 base and at J to 4 bases, leaving 5 bases not matched to a gene. Study processing details: Junction-only sequences without quality scores were provided by ImmunoSEQ, so filtering was different. The table came from immunoSEQ multiplex PCR; TCRdb's copy has only in-frame clones and leaves some out. That table furnishes V, J and clone size, whereas the DNA furnished D and trimming. The repertoire holds approximately 700,000 clones, with around four fifths as singletons. V is TRBV18 and J is TRBJ2-3; the match to TRBD2 covers 10 bases. The sample was memory CD4+ T cells sorted from blood. The subset was: CD45RA-negative fraction. The TCR originated in a woman aged 30 to 39 in good health. CDR3 coding DNA: TGTGCCAGCTCACCACGAGGCGGGACTAGCGCAGATACGCAGTATTTT. As protein: CASSPRGGTSADTQYF.